This TCR beta chain is drawn from a study of T cell repertoires in cytomegalovirus infection. Findings and limits, study-wide: People with CMV and the relevant HLA were identified by cumulative public TCR beta family frequency.

From the reads, TCRdb called clonotypes with MiXCR, one entry per CDR3 protein. Seen here are roughly 920,000 distinct CDR3 sequences, approximately 31% observed once, and the top ten hold about an eighth. Germline trimming cut 5 bases from V and 2 bases from J; bases unmatched to any gene: 5. The germline V gene has CDR1 SGHAT and CDR2 FQNNGV. This CDR3 is 14 amino acids long. This clonotype appeared a few times. Its specificity is unknown. The sequence was collected from a human donor in good health (CMV status not recorded). Some clones in this sample may be carry-over from other donors' samples. The chain combines TRBV11-2 with TRBJ2-5; 7 bases line up with TRBD2. The sample consisted of cultured CD8+ T cells from PBMCs, taken from culture after CMV antigen stimulation. The CDR3 is CASSHGGTQETQYF. The DNA of the CDR3 is TGTGCCAGCAGCCACGGGGGGACTCAAGAGACCCAGTACTTC.